One and the same sample provided the 29 T cell receptor beta chains below, sequenced in a study of T cells after yellow fever vaccination. TCRdb analysed the 5' RACE reads with MiXCR anew, one entry per CDR3 protein. The repertoire holds fewer than 450,000 distinct CDR3 sequences, 9.5% to 13% seen once, with roughly 18% in the top ten. Here the sequenced sample was PBMCs, taken on the day of the first yellow fever vaccination. The origin of the receptors is a young man who received the YFV17D yellow fever vaccine.

This clonotype has just a few counts. The chain recombines TRBV4-3 with TRBJ1-5; D remains unclear. The CDR3 consists of 15 residues. Germline CDR1 LGHNA, CDR2 YSLEER. V lost 0 bases, J lost 0 bases, and 6 bases lay in between. CDR3 in DNA: TGCGCCAGCAGCCAAGACCGGTATAGCAATCAGCCCCAGCATTTT. Translated, it gives CASSQDRYSNQPQHF.

J is TRBJ2-7 and V is TRBV19, with D maybe TRBD2 (6 bases). V was pared by 4 bases and J by 6 bases, with 13 bases between. CDR1 is LNHDA and CDR2 is SQIVND in the germline V gene (reference sequence). The CDR3 loop spans 13 amino acids. Written as DNA, the CDR3 is TGTGCCAGTAGTACCGCCGGGGGAGTCGAGCAGTACTTC. Residues: CASSTAGGVEQYF. The complete variable domain, with remaining parts taken from reference TRBV19 and TRBJ2-7, reads DGGITQSPKYLFRKEGQNVTLSCEQNLNHDAMYWYRQDPGQGLRLIYYSQIVNDFQKGDIAEGYSVSREKKESFPLTVTSAQKNPTAFYLCASSTAGGVEQYFGPGTRLTVT.

The sample holds a few counts of this clonotype. The DNA of the CDR3 is TGTGCCAGCAGCGCGGAATCGGGGGGTGGGATGGAGACCCAGTACTTC. Its translation is CASSAESGGGMETQYF. V is TRBV9 and J is TRBJ2-5; 7 nucleotides agree with TRBD2. CDR3 size: 16 residues. Germline CDR1 reads SGDLS; CDR2 reads YYNGEE. V was clipped by 3 bases and J by 5 bases; unmatched bases: 13.

This clonotype was seen a few times. This chain joins TRBV12-3 or TRBV12-4 and TRBJ2-5; possibly TRBD2 for D (5 bases). V shed 1 base and J shed 6 bases, with 9 bases lying between them. The CDR3 contains 13 residues. CDR3 sequence: CASSLVGEKTQYF. The CDR3 coding sequence is TGTGCCAGCAGTTTAGTCGGGGAAAAGACCCAGTACTTC.

This clonotype has a handful of counts. DNA for the CDR3: TGTGCCAGCAGCTTGGTTGCAGGGAGCTCCTACGAGCAGTACGTC. This translates into CASSLVAGSSYEQYV. V and J are TRBV5-6 and TRBJ2-7; D tentatively fits TRBD1 or TRBD2 (5 bases each). Germline CDR1 and CDR2: SGHDT and YYEEEE. The V end lost 0 bases, the J end lost 0 bases, and 10 bases lay between the germline ends. The CDR3 has 15 amino acids.

This clonotype is a singleton in its sample. The V gene is TRBV5-1, the J gene TRBJ2-5; 9 bases map to TRBD2. CDR1 is SGHRS, CDR2 YFSETQ, per germline. The V and J ends lost 0 bases and 3 bases, in that order; junction bases with no gene match: 12. This CDR3 spans 18 amino acids. CDR3 region: CASSLVLGAPSGEETQYF. CDR3 in DNA: TGCGCCAGCAGCTTGGTGCTCGGGGCCCCTAGCGGGGAAGAGACCCAGTACTTC.

Ten or more counts support this clonotype. The chain joins TRBV24-1 to TRBJ2-2; D unclear. Germline V gene lookup returns CDR1 KGHDR and CDR2 SFDVKD. The germline V and J ends were trimmed by 4 bases and 6 bases, with 17 bases remaining between them. The CDR3 runs 16 residues. The CDR3: CATSDPKLYEAGELFF. The CDR3 region has the DNA TGTGCCACCAGTGACCCAAAGCTGTATGAGGCCGGGGAGCTGTTTTTT.

This sequence joins TRBV9 and TRBJ2-7; tentative D call: TRBD1 (5 bases). Trimming stripped 4 bases from V and 2 bases from J, with 19 bases between. Germline CDR1 and CDR2: SGDLS and YYNGEE. This CDR3 spans 16 amino acids. Written as DNA, the CDR3 is TGTGCCAGCAGCCCCTCCCCAGGGCGCAGAGCCTACGAGCAGTACTTC. Amino acid sequence: CASSPSPGRRAYEQYF. Variable domain in full (rest from reference TRBV9 and TRBJ2-7): DSGVTQTPKHLITATGQRVTLRCSPRSGDLSVYWYQQSLDQGLQFLIQYYNGEERAKGNILERFSAQQFPDLHSELNLSSLELGDSALYFCASSPSPGRRAYEQYFGPGTRLTVT.

This clonotype was seen a handful of times. The V gene is TRBV6-6, the J gene TRBJ2-7; D remains ambiguous. Trimming pared 0 bases from V and 5 bases from J, leaving 8 bases between. CDR1 MNHNY and CDR2 SVGAGI come from the germline V gene (reference sequence). CDR3 length: 13 residues. CDR3 sequence reads: CASSYSTVNEQYV. CDR3 DNA: TGTGCCAGCAGTTACTCGACGGTGAACGAGCAGTACGTC.

The CDR3 nucleotides read TGTGCCACCAGCAGGACAGGGGGCACCTCACCCCTCCACTTT. Its translation is CATSRTGGTSPLHF. The rearrangement links TRBV15 to TRBJ1-6, with 10 positions matching TRBD1. Germline CDR1 LNHNV, CDR2 YYDKDF (reference sequence). The CDR3 contains 14 residues. J gave up 10 bases and V 3 bases, and 3 bases lay outside the gene matches.

The chain joins TRBV6-1 to TRBJ1-5; no definite D call. V lost 6 bases to trimming and J lost 4 bases, with 16 bases between them. CDR3 size: 15 residues. Germline-derived CDR1 and CDR2 are MNHNS and SASEGT. The CDR3 nucleotides read TGTGCCAGCAGCCCCTACCCCGGCGGAAATCAGCCCCAGCATTTT. Its translation is CASSPYPGGNQPQHF.

This chain joins TRBV2 and TRBJ1-2; 8 bases are a match to TRBD1. Germline loops: CDR1 SNHLY, CDR2 FYNNEI. The CDR3 runs to 14 residues. V dropped 6 bases and J dropped 3; count of bases not matched to a gene: 6. CDR3 protein: CASRETGVHYGYTF. CDR3 sequence (DNA): TGTGCCAGCAGGGAGACAGGGGTCCACTATGGCTACACCTTC. Using reference TRBV2 and TRBJ1-2 for the parts outside the CDR3, the full variable domain is EPEVTQTPSHQVTQMGQEVILRCVPISNHLYFYWYRQILGQKVEFLVSFYNNEISEKSEIFDDQFSVERPDGSNFTLKIRSTKLEDSAMYFCASRETGVHYGYTFGSGTRLTVV.

Worth noting for this clonotype: Relative to the germline gene, one junction end is altered; a read error may explain this. V gene TRBV7-7 combines with J gene TRBJ2-2, with TRBD2 matching 7 bases. Germline V gene data show CDR1 as SSHAT and CDR2 as FNYEAQ (reference sequence). The CDR3 length is 17 residues. CDR3 amino acids: CASSLRPGLAGTGELFF. For the CDR3, the DNA is TGTGCTAGCAGCTTACGTCCGGGCTTAGCGGGCACCGGGGAGCTGTTTTTT.

In this sample, this clonotype turned up a few times. The genes are TRBV4-2 and TRBJ1-4; D perhaps matches TRBD1 (5 bases). CDR3 length equals 14 residues. Per germline, CDR1 LGHNA and CDR2 YNFKEQ. Trimming shortened V by 1 base and J by 4 bases, and 7 bases separated the two germline ends. The CDR3 reads CASSQGDLNEKLFF. The CDR3 nucleotides are TGTGCCAGCAGCCAAGGGGACCTTAATGAAAAACTGTTTTTT.

The V gene is TRBV29-1, the J gene TRBJ1-1, with unresolved D. Trimming cost V 4 bases and J 2 bases, with 14 bases left between them. The CDR3 has 14 amino acids. The germline V gene has CDR1 SQVTM and CDR2 ANQGSEA. The CDR3 sequence: CSVVGTRGNTEAFF. CDR3 coding DNA: TGCAGCGTTGTCGGTACAAGAGGTAACACTGAAGCTTTCTTT.

The chain joins TRBV5-6 to TRBJ2-1; D call uncertain. V gave up 0 bases and J gave up 7 bases, with 8 bases separating them. CDR1 is SGHDT, CDR2 YYEEEE, per germline. CDR3 length: 13 residues. DNA of the CDR3: TGTGCCAGCAGCTTGGAGGACCTGAATGAGCAGTTCTTC. It specifies CASSLEDLNEQFF.

This clonotype was seen a few times. This chain links TRBV18 with TRBJ2-7; TRBD1 matches at 10 bases. The CDR3 has 14 residues. Trimming cost V 5 bases and J 3 bases; bases outside gene matches: 4. Looked up from germline, CDR1 is KGHSH and CDR2 is LQKENI. The CDR3 DNA sequence: TGTGCCAGCTCAGCCGGACAGGGGGGCTACGAGCAGTACGTC. It codes for CASSAGQGGYEQYV.

This clonotype was seen at least ten times. DNA of the CDR3: TGTGCCAGCAGGCCCGGTTACAATGAGCAGTTCTTC. As protein: CASRPGYNEQFF. The chain recombines TRBV6-6 with TRBJ2-1; D gene ambiguous. V was shortened by 6 bases and J by 4 bases, with 7 bases between the two germline ends. Germline CDR1 and CDR2: MNHNY and SVGAGI (reference sequence). The CDR3 extends over 12 amino acids.

This clonotype was found a few times. Written as DNA, the CDR3 is TGCAGTGCTCAAAGGGGGATAAGCAATCAGCCCCAGCATTTT. This gives the protein CSAQRGISNQPQHF. V gene TRBV20-1 combines with J gene TRBJ1-5, with TRBD1 as a possible D gene (6 bases). V was shortened by 5 bases and J by 1 base, with 12 bases between the two germline ends. There are 14 residues in the CDR3. Germline CDR1 DFQATT, CDR2 SNEGSKA (reference sequence).

The rearrangement links TRBV7-2 to TRBJ2-7; D is possibly TRBD1 (8 bases). The V gene lost 1 base and the J gene lost 0 bases, with 13 bases spanning the gap. This CDR3 has 16 residues. Germline V gives CDR1 SGHTA, CDR2 FQGNSA. The CDR3 region is CASSLGGGTGSYEQYV. The CDR3 region has the DNA TGTGCCAGCAGCTTAGGGGGGGGGACAGGCTCCTACGAGCAGTACGTC.

A few counts support this clonotype. This chain joins TRBV5-1 and TRBJ2-5; no clear D gene. CDR3 length equals 14 residues. Trimming removed 2 bases at V and 5 bases at J, with 13 bases between. The V gene's germline CDR1 is SGHRS and CDR2 YFSETQ. In nucleotides, the CDR3 is TGCGCCAGCAGCTTCGCCGCCGGTATGGAGACCCAGTACTTC. Protein: CASSFAAGMETQYF.

This clonotype was seen many times. This sequence joins TRBV5-1 and TRBJ2-1, with D perhaps given as TRBD1 or TRBD2 (5 bases each). The germline V gene has CDR1 SGHRS and CDR2 YFSETQ. This CDR3 comprises 13 residues. With 5 bases removed from V and 7 bases from J, the gap between germline ends came to 13 bases. The CDR3 DNA sequence: TGCGCCAGCAGACGGGACCTCGAAAATGAGCAGTTCTTC. Translation gives CASRRDLENEQFF.

This clonotype has a handful of counts. This sequence joins TRBV4-2 and TRBJ2-1, with no clear D. V lost 3 bases and J 4 bases, leaving 10 bases between the germline ends. Per the germline V gene, CDR1 is LGHNA and CDR2 is YNFKEQ. The CDR3 runs to 14 residues. In DNA form, the CDR3 reads TGTGCCAGCAGCCAGTCTCTACTTTACAATGAGCAGTTCTTC. This gives the protein CASSQSLLYNEQFF.

The table lists this clonotype with a few counts. The V gene is TRBV6-5, the J gene TRBJ1-6, with a tentative D call TRBD1 (6 bases). V was trimmed by 2 bases and J by 6 bases, leaving 23 bases between them. Germline CDR1 reads MNHEY; CDR2 reads SVGAGI. The CDR3 has 19 amino acids. CDR3 DNA sequence: TGTGCCAGCAGTTACACCTTCTCCCCGGGACATGGGATTAATTCACCCCTCCACTTT. This codes for CASSYTFSPGHGINSPLHF.

The V gene is TRBV27, the J gene TRBJ1-2; a possible D gene is TRBD1 (5 bases). The CDR3 has 13 amino acids. The ends were cut back, 6 bases at V and 3 bases at J, with 11 bases in the middle. Germline CDR1 MNHEY, CDR2 SMNVEV (reference sequence). CDR3 in DNA: TGTGCCAGCAGGCTGACAGACCACTATGGCTACACCTTC. Protein sequence: CASRLTDHYGYTF.

J is TRBJ1-1 and V is TRBV30, with 9 nucleotides matching TRBD1. Looked up from germline, CDR1 is GTSNPN and CDR2 is SVGIG (reference sequence). Trimming cost V 8 bases and J 4 bases; bases outside gene matches: 5. This CDR3 region has 12 residues. CDR3 residues: CARDRVFTEAFF. The DNA for the CDR3 is TGTGCCCGGGACAGGGTCTTCACTGAAGCTTTCTTT.

In its sample, this clonotype was seen a few times. The rearrangement uses TRBV11-3 and TRBJ2-3; D gene ambiguous. The CDR3 extends over 16 amino acids. Trimming took 0 bases from V and 4 from J, leaving 14 bases between them. Germline assignment: CDR1 SGHNT and CDR2 YENEEA. Here the CDR3 DNA reads TGTGCCAGCAGCTTAGATGGATTCTCTGGGGCAGATACGCAGTATTTT. It translates to CASSLDGFSGADTQYF. Combining the CDR3 with reference TRBV11-3 and TRBJ2-3 gives the whole variable domain EAGVVQSPRYKIIEKKQPVAFWCNPISGHNTLYWYLQNLGQGPELLIRYENEEAVDDSQLPKDRFSAERLKGVDSTLKIQPAELGDSAVYLCASSLDGFSGADTQYFGPGTRLTVL.

This clonotype was detected a few times. For the CDR3, the DNA is TGCAGCGTTGAACTTCGGGGCAGGAACACTGAAGCTTTCTTT. The encoded protein is CSVELRGRNTEAFF. The genes are TRBV29-1 and TRBJ1-1; possible D gene TRBD1, 5 bases. The V end lost 2 bases, the J end lost 1 base, and 11 bases lay between the germline ends. Germline CDR1 SQVTM, CDR2 ANQGSEA. The CDR3 runs 14 residues.

V and J are TRBV4-2 and TRBJ1-6; D possibly corresponds to TRBD1 (6 bases). The CDR3 loop spans 15 amino acids. The germline V gene encodes CDR1 LGHNA and CDR2 YNFKEQ. Trimming left V 0 bases short and J 5 bases short, with 8 bases between. The CDR3 is CASSQEYRDNSPLHF. CDR3 nucleotides: TGTGCCAGCAGCCAAGAGTACAGGGATAATTCACCCCTCCACTTT.